This is a list of T cell receptor beta chains from one sample in a study of early T cells in non-severe SARS-CoV-2 infection. One entry per CDR3 protein, called by TCRdb with MiXCR from the 5' RACE reads. The sample yields 75,000 to 95,000 distinct CDR3 sequences, approximately 15% seen once. Specimen: whole blood, collected at baseline. These receptors came from an adult who was a healthcare worker with PCR-confirmed SARS-CoV-2 infection or an uninfected control (not recorded which). Each CDR3 is given with its conserved first and last residue. The order of the fields is D gene, V gene, clone size, J gene, CDR3 DNA, CDR3 protein. D genes are given only for firm matches. Clone size is stated in some rows and not others, as once, few, many or a class when expanded.

TRBD2,TRBV20-1,few,TRBJ2-1,TGCAGTGCCGGACTAGCGGGAGGGCTAAGGTCCTACAATGAGCAGTTCTTC,CSAGLAGGLRSYNEQFF
TRBD1,TRBV2,.,TRBJ2-3,TGTGCCAGCCTACAGGGGATCGGAGATACGCAGTATTTT,CASLQGIGDTQYF
.,TRBV10-3,.,TRBJ2-3,TGTGCCATCAGTGTAAATTTAGCGGATACGCAGTATTTT,CAISVNLADTQYF
TRBD2,TRBV15,few,TRBJ2-1,TGTGCCACCAGCAGAGATCCCGCGGGAGCCCCCTACAATGAGCAGTTCTTC,CATSRDPAGAPYNEQFF
TRBD1,TRBV20-1,.,TRBJ2-1,TGCAGTGCTAATGACAGGGTAATCTACAATGAGCAGTTCTTC,CSANDRVIYNEQFF
TRBD2,TRBV7-2,.,TRBJ2-7,TGTGCCAGCAGCCCGGGACTAGCGGGAGCCTACGAGCAGTACTTC,CASSPGLAGAYEQYF
.,TRBV19,many,TRBJ2-2,TGTGCCAGTAGTATAGAGGGGCCCGGGGAGCTGTTTTTT,CASSIEGPGELFF
.,TRBV20-1,.,TRBJ1-2,TGCAGTGCTAGAGAGGCAGGGACCAACTATGGCTACACCTTC,CSAREAGTNYGYTF
.,TRBV6-1,.,TRBJ2-1,TGTGCCAGCAGTGAGGCCTTCGACAATGAGCAGTTCTTC,CASSEAFDNEQFF
.,TRBV28,few,TRBJ2-7,TGTGCCAGCAGTTTATGGGCCCGACGGCCCTACGAGCAGTACTTC,CASSLWARRPYEQYF
.,TRBV12-3/TRBV12-4,few,TRBJ2-5,TGTGCCAGCAGAGCATTAGACACCCAGTACTTC,CASRALDTQYF
.,TRBV7-4,few,TRBJ2-4,TGTGCCAGCAGCCCCAGCCACATTCAGTACTTC,CASSPSHIQYF
.,TRBV28,.,TRBJ2-6,TGTGCCAGCAGCTACCGCCGGGGAACCGGCTCTGGGGCCAACGTCCTGACTTTC,CASSYRRGTGSGANVLTF
.,TRBV11-2,few,TRBJ2-3,TGTGCCAGCAAAGCGGAAGCCTCGACAGATACGCAGTATTTT,CASKAEASTDTQYF
.,TRBV7-3,many,TRBJ2-2,TGTGCCAGCAGCTCTACAGGGAACACCGGGGAGCTGTTTTTT,CASSSTGNTGELFF
.,TRBV29-1,.,TRBJ2-7,TGCAGCGTTTCTGTCCTCTCCTACGAGCAGTACTTC,CSVSVLSYEQYF
.,TRBV20-1,few,TRBJ2-1,TGCAGTGCTAGAGTTCCCCAGCGGATATACAATGAGCAGTTCTTC,CSARVPQRIYNEQFF